This T cell receptor beta chain originates from a study of T cells in Graves' hyperthyroidism and ophthalmopathy. Only a few counts were recorded for this clonotype. Its antigen is still unknown. An end of the junction does not agree with germline; a read error may underlie this. Broader study findings: Ophthalmopathy was predicted by the model a median of roughly 6.7 months ahead of onset. Clonotypes that were expanded in thyroid above 0.001 mostly appeared in blood too.

Authors of the study amplified TCR beta CDR3 regions from RNA transcripts. TCR CDR3 regions were first amplified by RT-PCR with HTBI primers. TCRdb re-called the multiplex PCR reads through MiXCR, storing one row per CDR3 protein. This sample has around 290,000 distinct CDR3 sequences; roughly 15% occur once, and the top ten carry 7% to 9%. Every diagnosis used clinical symptoms, serum thyroxine and TRAb, thyroid ultrasound and orbital computed tomography. Fresh peripheral blood, 10 ml, was the source of the PBMCs. The CDR3 spans 12 residues. Germline V CDR1 and CDR2: MNHNS, SASEGT. This TCR derives from a woman between 40 and 50 years old with Graves' hyperthyroidism. This sequence joins TRBV6-1 and TRBJ2-7; a possible D gene is TRBD1 (6 bases). The specimen sequenced was blood. The DNA of the CDR3 is TGCGCCGGCTTACTTCCAGGGGATGAGCAGTACTTC. This translates into CAGLLPGDEQYF.